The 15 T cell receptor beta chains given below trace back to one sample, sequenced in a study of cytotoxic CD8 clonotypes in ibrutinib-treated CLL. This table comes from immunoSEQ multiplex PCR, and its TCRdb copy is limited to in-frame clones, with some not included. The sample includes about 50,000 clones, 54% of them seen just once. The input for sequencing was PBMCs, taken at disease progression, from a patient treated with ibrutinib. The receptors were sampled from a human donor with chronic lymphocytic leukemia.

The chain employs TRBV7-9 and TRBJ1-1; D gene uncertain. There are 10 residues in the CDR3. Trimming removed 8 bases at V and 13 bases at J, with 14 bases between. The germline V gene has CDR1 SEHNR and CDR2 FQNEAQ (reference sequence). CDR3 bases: TGTGCCAGCGGGCAAGGTTGGGATTTCTTT. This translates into CASGQGWDFF.

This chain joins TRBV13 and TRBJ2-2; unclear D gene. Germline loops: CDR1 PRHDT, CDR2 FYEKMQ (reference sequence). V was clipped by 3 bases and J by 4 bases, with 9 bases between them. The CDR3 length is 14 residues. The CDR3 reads CASSFGRPTGELFF. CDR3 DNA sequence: TGTGCCAGCAGCTTTGGCCGACCCACCGGGGAGCTGTTTTTT.

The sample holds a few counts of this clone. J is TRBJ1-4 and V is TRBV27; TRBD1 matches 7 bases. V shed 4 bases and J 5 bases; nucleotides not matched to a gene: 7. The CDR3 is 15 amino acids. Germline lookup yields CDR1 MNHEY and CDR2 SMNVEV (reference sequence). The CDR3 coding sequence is TGTGCCAGCAGTTCACCGGGACAGAACAATGAAAAACTGTTTTTT. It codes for CASSSPGQNNEKLFF. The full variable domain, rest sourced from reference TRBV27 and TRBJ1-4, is EAQVTQNPRYLITVTGKKLTVTCSQNMNHEYMSWYRQDPGLGLRQIYYSMNVEVTDKGDVPEGYKVSRKEKRNFPLILESPSPNQTSLYFCASSSPGQNNEKLFFGSGTQLSVL.

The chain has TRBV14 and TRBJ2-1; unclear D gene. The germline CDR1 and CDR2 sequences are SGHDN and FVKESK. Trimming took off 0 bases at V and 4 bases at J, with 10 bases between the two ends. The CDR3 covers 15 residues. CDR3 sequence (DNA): TGTGCCAGCAGCCAAGATTGGATGGGGTACAATGAGCAGTTCTTC. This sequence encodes CASSQDWMGYNEQFF.

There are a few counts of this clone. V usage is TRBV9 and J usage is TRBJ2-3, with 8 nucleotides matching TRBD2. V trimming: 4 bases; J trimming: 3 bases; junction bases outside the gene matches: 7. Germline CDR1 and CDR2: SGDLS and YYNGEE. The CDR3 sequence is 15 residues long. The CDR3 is CASSPTGGRTDTQYF. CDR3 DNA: TGTGCCAGCAGCCCTACTGGCGGGAGGACAGATACGCAGTATTTT.

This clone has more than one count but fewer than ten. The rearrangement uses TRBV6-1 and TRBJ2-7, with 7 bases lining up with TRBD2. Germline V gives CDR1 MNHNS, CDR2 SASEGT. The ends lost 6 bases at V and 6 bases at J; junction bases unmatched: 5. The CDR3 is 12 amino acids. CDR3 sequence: CASRTGGSEQYF. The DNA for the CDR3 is TGTGCCAGCAGGACCGGGGGGTCCGAGCAGTACTTC.

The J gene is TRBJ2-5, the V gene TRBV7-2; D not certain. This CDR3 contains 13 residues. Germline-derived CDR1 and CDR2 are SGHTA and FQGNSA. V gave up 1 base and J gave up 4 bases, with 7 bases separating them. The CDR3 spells CASSLGGIETQYF. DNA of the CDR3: TGTGCCAGCAGCTTAGGCGGCATAGAGACCCAGTACTTC.

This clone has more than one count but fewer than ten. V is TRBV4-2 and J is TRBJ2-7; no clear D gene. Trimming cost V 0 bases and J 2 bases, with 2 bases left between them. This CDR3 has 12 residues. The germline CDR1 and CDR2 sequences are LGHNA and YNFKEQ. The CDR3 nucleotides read TGTGCCAGCAGCCAAGATGCCTACGAGCAGTACTTC. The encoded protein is CASSQDAYEQYF.

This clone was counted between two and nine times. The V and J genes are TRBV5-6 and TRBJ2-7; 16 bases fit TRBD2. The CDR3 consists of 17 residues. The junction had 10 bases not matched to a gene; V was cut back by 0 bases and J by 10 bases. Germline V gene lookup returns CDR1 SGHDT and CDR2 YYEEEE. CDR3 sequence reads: CASSLDSLGLAGGHQYF. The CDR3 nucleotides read TGTGCCAGCAGCTTGGACTCCCTGGGACTAGCGGGAGGGCACCAGTACTTC. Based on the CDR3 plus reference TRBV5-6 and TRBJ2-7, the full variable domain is DAGVTQSPTHLIKTRGQQVTLRCSPKSGHDTVSWYQQALGQGPQFIFQYYEEEERQRGNFPDRFSGHQFPNYSSELNVNALLLGDSALYLCASSLDSLGLAGGHQYFGPGTRLTVT.

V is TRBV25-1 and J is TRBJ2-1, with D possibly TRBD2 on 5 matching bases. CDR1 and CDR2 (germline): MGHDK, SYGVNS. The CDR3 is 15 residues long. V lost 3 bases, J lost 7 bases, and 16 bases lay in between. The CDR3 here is CASSDSFPGLNEQFF. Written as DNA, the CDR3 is TGTGCCAGCAGTGACAGCTTCCCGGGGTTAAATGAGCAGTTCTTC.

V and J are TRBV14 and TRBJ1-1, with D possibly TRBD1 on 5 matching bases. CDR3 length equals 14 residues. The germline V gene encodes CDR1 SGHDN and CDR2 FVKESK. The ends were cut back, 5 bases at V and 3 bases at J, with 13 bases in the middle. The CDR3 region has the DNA TGTGCCAGCAGCTTTGTCGGGGCCTACACTGAAGCTTTCTTT. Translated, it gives CASSFVGAYTEAFF.

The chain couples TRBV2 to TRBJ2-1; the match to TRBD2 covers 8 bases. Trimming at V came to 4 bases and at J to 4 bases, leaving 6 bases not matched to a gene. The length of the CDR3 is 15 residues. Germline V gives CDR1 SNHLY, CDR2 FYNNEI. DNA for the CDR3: TGTGCCAGCAGTGGAGCGAGCGGGAGTTACAATGAGCAGTTCTTC. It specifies CASSGASGSYNEQFF.

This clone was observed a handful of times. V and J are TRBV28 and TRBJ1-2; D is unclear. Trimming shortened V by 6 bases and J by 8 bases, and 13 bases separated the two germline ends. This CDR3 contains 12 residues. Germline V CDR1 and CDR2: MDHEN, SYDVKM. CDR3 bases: TGTGCCAGCAGAGTTTTGGCTGGGGGCTACACCTTC. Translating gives CASRVLAGGYTF.

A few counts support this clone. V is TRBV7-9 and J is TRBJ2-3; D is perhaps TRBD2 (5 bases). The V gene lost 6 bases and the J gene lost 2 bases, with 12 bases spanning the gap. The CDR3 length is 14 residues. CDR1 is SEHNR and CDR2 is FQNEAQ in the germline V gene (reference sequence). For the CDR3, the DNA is TGTGCCAGCAGGCCTAGCAGCCTCACAGATACGCAGTATTTT. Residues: CASRPSSLTDTQYF.

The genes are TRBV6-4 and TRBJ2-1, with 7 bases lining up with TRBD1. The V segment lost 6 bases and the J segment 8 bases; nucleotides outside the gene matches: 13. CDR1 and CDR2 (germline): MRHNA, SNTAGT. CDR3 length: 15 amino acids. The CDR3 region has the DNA TGTGCCAGCAGCCTGCAGACAGGGCTATTCGATGAGCAGTTCTTC. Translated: CASSLQTGLFDEQFF.